Listed below are T cell receptor beta chains from one sample, sequenced in a study of shared clonotypes between healthy human individuals. The data were produced by immunoSEQ multiplex PCR, yet TCRdb's version contains in-frame clones alone and is incomplete. The sample holds about 2,100,000 clones, approximately 94% seen once. The source material was naive CD8+ T cells from PBMCs. All receptors come from a man between 18 and 29 years old in good health. Some clones in this sample may be carry-over from other donors' samples. The CDR3 runs from the conserved cysteine through the conserved F or W. A D gene is named only where the DNA matches it firmly. The size field is filled for only some rows; it gives once, few, many or a size class.

abundance,j_gene,v_gene,d_gene,CDR3nt,CDR3aa
once,TRBJ2-7,TRBV7-9,-,TGTGCCAGCAGCTCGCCTCGTAGCTACGAGCAGTACTTC,CASSSPRSYEQYF
once,TRBJ2-7,TRBV7-2,TRBD1,TGTGCCAGCAGCAACCGGGACAGGGGACCCTACGAGCAGTACTTC,CASSNRDRGPYEQYF
-,TRBJ2-6,TRBV7-3,-,TGTGCCAGCAGCCCAACCGGGGATGGGGCCAACGTCCTGACTTTC,CASSPTGDGANVLTF
-,TRBJ2-1,TRBV25-1,-,TGTGCCAGCAGTGAATACAATAACAATGAGCAGTTCTTC,CASSEYNNNEQFF
-,TRBJ2-7,TRBV5-5,-,TGTGCCAGCAGCTTGGAGGGAGGCGACTACGAGCAGTACTTC,CASSLEGGDYEQYF
-,TRBJ2-7,TRBV7-9,TRBD1,TGTGCCAGCAGCGACTCCGGGACAGGGACCTACGAGCAGTACTTC,CASSDSGTGTYEQYF
-,TRBJ2-7,TRBV7-3,-,TGTGCCAGCAGCTTAGGGGGCGGGCCCTACGAGCAGTACTTC,CASSLGGGPYEQYF
-,TRBJ2-7,TRBV6-1,TRBD2,TGTGCCAGCAGTAGACTAGCGGGAGGGCCCTACGAGCAGTACTTC,CASSRLAGGPYEQYF
-,TRBJ2-7,TRBV4-3,-,TGCGCCAGCAGCCAAGCGGTAAGCTCCTACGAGCAGTACTTC,CASSQAVSSYEQYF
-,TRBJ2-3,TRBV27,TRBD2,TGTGCCAGCAGTTTACCCGGGACTAGCCGAAGAAGCACGCAGTATTTT,CASSLPGTSRRSTQYF
-,TRBJ2-1,TRBV7-9,TRBD1,TGTGCCAGCAGCTTAAACAGGGGGCTTTACAATGAGCAGTTCTTC,CASSLNRGLYNEQFF
-,TRBJ1-2,TRBV29-1,-,TGCAGCGTTGAGGAGCGGGGTTTGTCGAGTGGCTACACCTTC,CSVEERGLSSGYTF
once,TRBJ2-7,TRBV7-8,TRBD2,TGTGCCAGCAGCTTACTAGCGGGTAACTCCTACGAGCAGTACTTC,CASSLLAGNSYEQYF
-,TRBJ1-1,TRBV11-2,-,TGTGCCAGCAGGGGGATGAACACTGAAGCTTTCTTT,CASRGMNTEAFF
-,TRBJ2-2,TRBV10-2,-,TGCGCCAGCAGTGCCGGGGAGCTGTTTTTT,CASSAGELFF
-,TRBJ2-1,TRBV11-2,TRBD1,TGTGCCAGCAGCTTAGATGGCAGGGGGCCTTACAATGAGCAGTTCTTC,CASSLDGRGPYNEQFF
-,TRBJ2-7,TRBV10-3,TRBD2,TGTGCCATCAGCCACCCAGATACATCACTAGCGGGACCCTACGAGCAGTACTTC,CAISHPDTSLAGPYEQYF
-,TRBJ1-6,TRBV28,-,TGTGCCAGCAGTCGGGAGGGGTCACCCCTCCACTTT,CASSREGSPLHF
-,TRBJ1-4,TRBV14,-,TGTGCCAGCAGCCAAGATACCGGGGGTGCTAATGAAAAACTGTTTTTT,CASSQDTGGANEKLFF
-,TRBJ2-4,TRBV5-6,-,TGTGCCAGCAGCTTGTCCGGGATCGTTCTAGCCAAAAACATTCAGTACTTC,CASSLSGIVLAKNIQYF
-,TRBJ1-1,TRBV7-9,-,TGTGCCAGCAGTTCAGGGTTGACTGAAGCTTTCTTT,CASSSGLTEAFF
-,TRBJ2-1,TRBV19,TRBD1,TGTGCCAGCCTTTGGACAGGGGGCTACAATGAGCAGTTCTTC,CASLWTGGYNEQFF
-,TRBJ2-1,TRBV28,TRBD2,TGTGCCAGCAGCGAGCGGGAGTGGTACAATGAGCAGTTCTTC,CASSEREWYNEQFF
-,TRBJ1-3,TRBV27,-,TGTGCCAGCAGTTTATCGGGCCAGGGAGGAAACACCATATATTTT,CASSLSGQGGNTIYF
-,TRBJ1-1,TRBV2,-,TGTGCCAGCAGCCCCACCCGGGGGCCTCACACTGAAGCTTTCTTT,CASSPTRGPHTEAFF
-,TRBJ2-1,TRBV2,-,TGTGCCAGCAGTATTAACGGTACCCCCTACAATGAGCAGTTCTTC,CASSINGTPYNEQFF
-,TRBJ2-3,TRBV29-1,TRBD2,TGCAGCGTTCAGCGGACTAGCGGGAGAACAGATACGCAGTATTTT,CSVQRTSGRTDTQYF
once,TRBJ2-7,TRBV19,-,TGTGCCAGTAGTATACTCCAGGCGTCCGAGCAGTACTTC,CASSILQASEQYF
-,TRBJ2-1,TRBV6-1,-,TGTGCCAGCAGTGAAGCGCTGTGGCCACAGAAGGCTTACTCATATGAGCAGTTCTTC,CASSEALWPQKAYSYEQFF
-,TRBJ2-7,TRBV27,-,TGTGCCAGCATCCTGGCGGCGGGACAAGCCTACGAGCAGTACTTC,CASILAAGQAYEQYF
-,TRBJ2-1,TRBV28,TRBD2,TGTGCCAGCAGTTTAGTTGCGGGAGGGGATGAGCAGTTCTTC,CASSLVAGGDEQFF
-,TRBJ2-1,TRBV15,-,TGTGCCACCAGCGGATCCGAATACAATGAGCAGTTCTTC,CATSGSEYNEQFF
-,TRBJ1-5,TRBV7-3,-,TGTGCCAGCAGCCCGATCCCGGCAGGACGCCGCTATGGCAATCAGCCCCAGCATTTT,CASSPIPAGRRYGNQPQHF
-,TRBJ2-7,TRBV7-9,TRBD2,TGTGCCAGCAGCACAACCCGGGAGGGCCCGTTCTACGAGCAGTACTTC,CASSTTREGPFYEQYF
once,TRBJ2-7,TRBV10-3,TRBD2,TGTGCCATCAGTCCGGGACTAGGCTACGAGCAGTACTTC,CAISPGLGYEQYF
-,TRBJ2-7,TRBV15,-,TGTGCCACCAGCAGAGCCCTATGGAGGGGCCGGGGGGAGCAGTACTTC,CATSRALWRGRGEQYF
-,TRBJ1-3,TRBV2,TRBD1,TGTGCCAGCAGTCTATTCCGGGACAGACTCTCTGGAAACACCATATATTTT,CASSLFRDRLSGNTIYF
once,TRBJ2-5,TRBV27,-,TGTGCCAGCAGTTTATCCGTGGGACACGGCGAAGAGACCCAGTACTTC,CASSLSVGHGEETQYF
-,TRBJ1-1,TRBV6-6,-,TGTGCCAGCAGAAAGTACCGAGGGGGACTGAACACTGAAGCTTTCTTT,CASRKYRGGLNTEAFF
-,TRBJ2-3,TRBV5-1,TRBD1,TGCGCCAGCAGCTTGATGGGACAGGGGACCACAGATACGCAGTATTTT,CASSLMGQGTTDTQYF
-,TRBJ1-1,TRBV28,-,TGTGCCAGCAGTCTACAGGGATATCGGGACACTGAAGCTTTCTTT,CASSLQGYRDTEAFF
-,TRBJ1-3,TRBV7-2,-,TGTGCCAGCAGCTTCCCTATTCCGACAGAACACTCTGGAAACACCATATATTTT,CASSFPIPTEHSGNTIYF
-,TRBJ2-1,TRBV28,-,TGTGCCACCCTATATAAGGGTGGCTCAATCTCCTACAATGAGCAGTTCTTC,CATLYKGGSISYNEQFF
once,TRBJ2-3,TRBV7-9,TRBD2,TGTGCCAGCAGCTTTATCCTCCGACTAGCGGAGAGCACAGATACGCAGTATTTT,CASSFILRLAESTDTQYF
-,TRBJ1-2,TRBV13,-,TGTGCCAGCAGCCAACCCTTAACGGGTGGCTACACCTTC,CASSQPLTGGYTF
-,TRBJ2-7,TRBV19,TRBD2,TGTGCCAGCCACACTAGCGGGAGCTACGAGCAGTACTTC,CASHTSGSYEQYF
-,TRBJ1-2,TRBV7-8,-,TGTGCCAGCAGCTCTAGGTCCGTGTATCCGACGGGTAACTATGGCTACACCTTC,CASSSRSVYPTGNYGYTF
-,TRBJ1-2,TRBV4-1,-,TGCGCCAGCAGCCAAGAATCGGGGGACCGCTATGGCTACACCTTC,CASSQESGDRYGYTF
-,TRBJ2-5,TRBV28,TRBD2,TGTGCCAGTGGGACTAGCGGGCAAGAGACCCAGTACTTC,CASGTSGQETQYF
few,TRBJ2-6,TRBV6-1,-,TGTGCCAGCAGTGAAGGCCAATCTGGGGCCAACGTCCTGACTTTC,CASSEGQSGANVLTF
-,TRBJ2-7,TRBV11-2,-,TGTGCCAGCAGCACGGGACTCCTGGGCACCTACGAGCAGTACTTC,CASSTGLLGTYEQYF
-,TRBJ1-4,TRBV28,-,TGTGCCAGCACTCCTTTGAGGCTAGGAACTAATGAAAAACTGTTTTTT,CASTPLRLGTNEKLFF